This TCR beta chain is drawn from a study of T-cell reconstitution after alpha-beta-depleted transplantation in children. This clonotype has more than one count but fewer than ten. TCRbeta library preparation incorporated unique molecular identifiers. In TCRdb, the PCR reads were re-called with MiXCR into one record per CDR3 protein. The data show about 640,000 distinct CDR3 sequences, around 17% seen once. From germline, CDR1 is LNHNV and CDR2 YYDKDF (reference sequence). Trimming took 5 bases from V and 4 from J, leaving 14 bases between them. CDR3 size: 15 residues. Sequencing used PBMCs from the stem cell graft donor, obtained from the stem cell graft. The TCR sequence derives from a human donor who donated a stem cell graft to a child with acute myeloid leukemia. This chain connects TRBV15 to TRBJ1-4; no firm D call. The CDR3 sequence: CATSRSKNLNEKLFF. The CDR3 DNA is TGTGCCACCAGCCGATCGAAGAACCTTAATGAAAAACTGTTTTTT.